The present entry profiles one T cell receptor beta chain with its context. Its antigen remains unidentified. This entry is derived from a study of T cell responses to AZD1222 COVID-19 vaccine. The study's findings and limits: Spike-specific TCR depth and breadth grew after two AZD1222 doses.

Trimming pared 0 bases from V and 3 bases from J, leaving 12 bases between. Germline CDR1 SGHRS, CDR2 YFSETQ. This CDR3 has 15 amino acids. Assay: immunoSEQ multiplex PCR; the TCRdb copy retains only in-frame clones and omits some. The table shows fewer than 250,000 clones, with approximately 94% occurring only once. The gene calls are TRBV5-1 and TRBJ1-1; the D is unclear. Sequenced here: peripheral blood, sampled on day 0 of MenACWY control vaccination. The clonotype originates from an adult in good health. The chain's CDR3 is CASSLEGPADTEAFF. DNA for the CDR3: TGCGCCAGCAGCTTGGAAGGTCCGGCGGACACTGAAGCTTTCTTT.